This record concerns one TCR beta chain sequence. These data come from a study of blood T cell repertoires in COVID-19. Study at large: The cDNA or gDNA used as material had been derived from T cells, B-cell-depleted T cells, or PBMCs.

The ends were cut back, 5 bases at V and 0 bases at J, with 10 bases in the middle. Germline V gene lookup returns CDR1 MDHEN and CDR2 SYDVKM. The CDR3 is made up of 14 amino acids. The authors' processing: Amplification with reference gene primers provided the estimates of nucleated cell counts. Sequencing used immunoSEQ multiplex PCR; TCRdb keeps in-frame clones, though not all of them. V and J calls and clone size are given by that table; D and trimming were obtained from the DNA. Of around 250,000 clones detected, 86% appear once; the ten largest clones hold around 12%. What was sequenced was peripheral blood. This receptor was taken from a man of 80 years or more with acute or convalescent COVID-19. The V gene is TRBV28, the J gene TRBJ1-1; perhaps TRBD1 as D (5 bases). The DNA for the CDR3 is TGTGCCAGCAGTCCCAGGGCCTTGAACACTGAAGCTTTCTTT. This codes for CASSPRALNTEAFF.